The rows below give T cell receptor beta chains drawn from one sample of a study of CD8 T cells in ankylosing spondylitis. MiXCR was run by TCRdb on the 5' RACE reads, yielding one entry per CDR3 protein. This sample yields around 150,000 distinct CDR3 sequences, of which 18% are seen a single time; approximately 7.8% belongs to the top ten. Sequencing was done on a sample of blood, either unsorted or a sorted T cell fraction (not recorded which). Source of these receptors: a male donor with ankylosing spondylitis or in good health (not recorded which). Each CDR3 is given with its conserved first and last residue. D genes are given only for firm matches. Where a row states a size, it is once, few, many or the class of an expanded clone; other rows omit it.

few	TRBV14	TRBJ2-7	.	TGTGCCAGCAGCCGAACCGGGATTTACGAGCAGTACTTC	CASSRTGIYEQYF
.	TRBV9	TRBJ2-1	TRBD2	TGTGCCAGCAGCGTAGCTACATGGCGGGAGGGCCGGTACAATGAGCAGTTCTTC	CASSVATWREGRYNEQFF
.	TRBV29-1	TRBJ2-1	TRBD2	TGCAGCGCTAAATCGGGGGGCAATGAGCAGTTCTTC	CSAKSGGNEQFF
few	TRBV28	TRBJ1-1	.	TGTGCCAGCAGTTTACCCGGAGGATTGAACACTGAAGCTTTCTTT	CASSLPGGLNTEAFF
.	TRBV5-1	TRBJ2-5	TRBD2	TGCGCCAGCAGCTTTGGACCTAGCGGAAAACAAGAGACCCAGTACTTC	CASSFGPSGKQETQYF
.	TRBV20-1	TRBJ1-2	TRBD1	TGCAGTGCCATGGGACAGGGGGCGATCTTAGACTATGGCTACACCTTC	CSAMGQGAILDYGYTF
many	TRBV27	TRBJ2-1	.	TGTGCCAGCAGTATAAGGGAGGCCGGGCGGGGCAATGAGCAGTTCTTC	CASSIREAGRGNEQFF
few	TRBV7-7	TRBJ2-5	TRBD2	TGTGCCAGCAGCCGGGACTATTGGGAGACCCAGTACTTC	CASSRDYWETQYF
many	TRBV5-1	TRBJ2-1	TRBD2	TGCGCCAGCAGCTTGGAGAATCTAGCGGGAGGCAATGAGCAGTTCTTC	CASSLENLAGGNEQFF
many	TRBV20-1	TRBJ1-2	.	TGCAGTGCTAGAGGCCCTGGTGGAGCCAACTATGGCTACACCTTC	CSARGPGGANYGYTF
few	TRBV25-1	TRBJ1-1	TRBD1	TGTGCCAGCAGTGAGGGACAGCGGAAAGCTTTCTTT	CASSEGQRKAFF
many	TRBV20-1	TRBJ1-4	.	TGCAGTGCTAGTGGGCAGATAATTGAAAAACTGTTTTTT	CSASGQIIEKLFF
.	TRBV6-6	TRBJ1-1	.	TGTGCCAGCAGTTACCGGGACCGCCTAGAAGCTTTCTTT	CASSYRDRLEAFF
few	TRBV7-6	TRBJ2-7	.	TGTGCCAGCACCCTAGGCGGCCAGGGTCACGAGCAGTACTTC	CASTLGGQGHEQYF
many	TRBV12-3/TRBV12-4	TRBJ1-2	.	TGTGCCAGCAGGGACGGCAACTATGGCTACACCTTC	CASRDGNYGYTF
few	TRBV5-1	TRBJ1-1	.	TGCGCCAGCAGCTGGCAGGGTACCCTGAACACTGAAGCTTTCTTT	CASSWQGTLNTEAFF
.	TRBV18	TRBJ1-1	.	TGTGCCAGCTCGGCGACAGAAAACACTGAAGCTTTCTTT	CASSATENTEAFF
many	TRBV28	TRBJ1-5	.	TGTGCCAGCAGCCCTGCCAAGGGTAGGGTTTATCAGCCCCAGCATTTT	CASSPAKGRVYQPQHF
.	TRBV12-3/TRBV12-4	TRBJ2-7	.	TGTGCCAGCAGTTTAGGGGGGCGGGCCTTTGGGTTAGAGCAGTACTTC	CASSLGGRAFGLEQYF
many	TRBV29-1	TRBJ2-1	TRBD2	TGCAGCGTTTGGACTAGTCTCTACAATGAGCAGTTCTTC	CSVWTSLYNEQFF
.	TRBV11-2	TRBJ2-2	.	TGTGCCAGCAGCTTAGGGCCGGGGGGACAGACGCTGTTTTTT	CASSLGPGGQTLFF
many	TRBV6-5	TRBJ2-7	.	TGTGCCAGCAGTTTCCCGGGAGAAACAGGGGCCGAGCAGTACTTC	CASSFPGETGAEQYF
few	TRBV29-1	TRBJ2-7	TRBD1	TGCAGCGTCCGGGACAGGGGGCAGCAGTACTTC	CSVRDRGQQYF
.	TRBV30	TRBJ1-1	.	TGTGCCTGGAGTGTAAGAGTAGACACTGAAGCTTTCTTT	CAWSVRVDTEAFF
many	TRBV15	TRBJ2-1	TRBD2	TGTGCCACCAGCCCTGGGACTAGCGGGAGGGCGTACAATGAGCAGTTCTTC	CATSPGTSGRAYNEQFF
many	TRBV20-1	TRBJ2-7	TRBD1	TGCAGTGCTAGAGATCTTCAGGGGGACGCCTACGAGCAGTACTTC	CSARDLQGDAYEQYF
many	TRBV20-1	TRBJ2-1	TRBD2	TGCAGTGCCAGCTTTGCGGGAGCTAGCAATGAGCAGTTCTTC	CSASFAGASNEQFF
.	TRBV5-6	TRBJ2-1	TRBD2	TGTGCCAGCAGCTCCTTAGCGGGAGGGCCCTACAGTGAGCAGTTCTTC	CASSSLAGGPYSEQFF
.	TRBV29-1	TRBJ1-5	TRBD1	TGCAGCGTCCGTCCCGGGACAGGGATGGGGCCCCAGCATTTT	CSVRPGTGMGPQHF
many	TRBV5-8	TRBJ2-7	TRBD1	TGTGCCAGCTACTGGGGGCCGGACAGGGTGTCCTACTACGAGCAGTACTTC	CASYWGPDRVSYYEQYF
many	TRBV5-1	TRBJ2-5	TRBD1	TGCGCCAGCAGCTCCCGGGACAGGGGGCGGAGAGAGACCCAGTACTTC	CASSSRDRGRRETQYF
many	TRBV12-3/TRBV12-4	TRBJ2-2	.	TGTGCCAGCAGTTTACTAGCCGGGGAGCTGTTTTTT	CASSLLAGELFF
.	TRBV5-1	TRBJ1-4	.	TGCGCCAGCAGCTTGGCAGTGGGCCCGACGTGGGAAAAACTGTTTTTT	CASSLAVGPTWEKLFF
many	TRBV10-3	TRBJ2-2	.	TGTGCCATCAGTGAGCCGACAGCGATAAACACCGGGGAGCTGTTTTTT	CAISEPTAINTGELFF
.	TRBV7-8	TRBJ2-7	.	TGTGCCAGCAGCTTAGAGGGGCCTTGGCTCTACGAGCAGTACTTC	CASSLEGPWLYEQYF
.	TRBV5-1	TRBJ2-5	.	TGCGCCAGCAGCTTCAAAGCCGGGACCAGAGGAGAGACCCAGTACTTC	CASSFKAGTRGETQYF
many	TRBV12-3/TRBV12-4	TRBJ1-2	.	TGTGCCAGCCGGGAATCTTTGAACTATGGCTACACCTTC	CASRESLNYGYTF
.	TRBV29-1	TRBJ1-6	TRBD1	TGCAGCGCCTCCCAGGGGGCCGGTAATTCACCCCTCCACTTT	CSASQGAGNSPLHF
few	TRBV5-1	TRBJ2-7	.	TGCGCCAGCAGCCAAAACGGCGGGGACCTCTACGAGCAGTACTTC	CASSQNGGDLYEQYF
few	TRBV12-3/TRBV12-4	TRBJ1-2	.	TGTGCCAGCAGTTTGGCTGGGGTTGGGTATGGCTACACCTTC	CASSLAGVGYGYTF
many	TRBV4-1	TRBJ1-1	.	TGCGCCAGCAGCCAATACACGGGCTACACTGAAGCTTTCTTT	CASSQYTGYTEAFF
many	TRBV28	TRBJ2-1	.	TGTGCCAGCAGTTACCTCCTGAGGGGGGGCTCCTACAATGAGCAGTTCTTC	CASSYLLRGGSYNEQFF
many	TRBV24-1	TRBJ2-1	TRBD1	TGTGCCACCAGTGATTCCGGGACAGGGATCCATGAGCAGTTCTTC	CATSDSGTGIHEQFF
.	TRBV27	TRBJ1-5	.	TGTGCCAGCAGCCCCGACCCAGAAGGGGCAAATCAGCCCCAGCATTTT	CASSPDPEGANQPQHF
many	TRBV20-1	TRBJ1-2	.	TGCAGTGCTAGATTACCAGCTAACTATGGCTACACCTTC	CSARLPANYGYTF
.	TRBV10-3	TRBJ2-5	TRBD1	TGTGCCATCAGGGGGACAGAAGAGACCCAGTACTTC	CAIRGTEETQYF
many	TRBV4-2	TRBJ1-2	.	TGTGCCAGCAGCCAAGATGTGACCACACTGAACTATGGCTACACCTTC	CASSQDVTTLNYGYTF
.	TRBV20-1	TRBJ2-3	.	TGCAGTGCTTCCCCCGTACAGTATGAACCGGGTACGCAGTATTTT	CSASPVQYEPGTQYF
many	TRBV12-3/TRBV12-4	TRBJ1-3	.	TGTGCCAGCAGTTTACCCTCTGGAAACACCATATATTTT	CASSLPSGNTIYF
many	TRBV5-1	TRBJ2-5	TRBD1	TGCGCCAGCAGCTTACCGGGACAGCAAGAGACCCAGTACTTC	CASSLPGQQETQYF
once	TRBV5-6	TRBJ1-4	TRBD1	TGTGCCAGCAGCTTGGACGGACAGGGCGATGAAAAACTGTTTTTT	CASSLDGQGDEKLFF
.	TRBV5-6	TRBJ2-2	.	TGTGCCAGCAGCTTGTCTCAAGTATACACCGGGGAGCTGTTTTTT	CASSLSQVYTGELFF